What follows are 4 T cell receptor beta chains derived from one specimen sequenced in a study of shared clonotypes between healthy human individuals. Assay used: immunoSEQ multiplex PCR; TCRdb lists only in-frame clones, some missing. Here the sample spans roughly 810,000 clones, 96% being singletons. CD45RO-negative, CCR7-positively selected cells formed the naive CD8 fraction, excluding terminally differentiated effector memory CD45RA+ cells. The sequenced sample consisted of naive CD8+ T cells sorted from blood. Source of these receptors: a man in his thirties or forties in good health.

V gene TRBV28 combines with J gene TRBJ1-1; 10 bases are a match to TRBD1. Germline lookup yields CDR1 MDHEN and CDR2 SYDVKM. The CDR3 spans 14 residues. With V trimmed by 5 bases and J by 4 bases, 4 bases remained unmatched. CDR3: CASSPGQGGTEAFF. DNA for the CDR3: TGTGCCAGCAGTCCCGGACAGGGGGGCACTGAAGCTTTCTTT.

Details on this clone: The sample has other DNA sequences that encode this CDR3 too. The chain couples TRBV13 to TRBJ2-7; perhaps TRBD1 as D (5 bases). The CDR3 sequence is 11 residues long. Germline V gene data show CDR1 as PRHDT and CDR2 as FYEKMQ (reference sequence). V lost 3 bases to trimming and J lost 5 bases, with 5 bases between them. The CDR3 nucleotides are TGTGCCAGCAGCTTGGGGCACGAGCAGTACTTC. Protein: CASSLGHEQYF.

The rearrangement links TRBV9 to TRBJ2-1; D is uncertain. The length of the CDR3 is 13 residues. CDR1 is SGDLS and CDR2 is YYNGEE in the germline V gene. Trimming took off 7 bases at V and 9 bases at J, with 17 bases between the two ends. DNA for the CDR3: TGTGCCAGCGGCGAACCCCGTCGAGGTGAGCAGTTCTTC. It yields the protein CASGEPRRGEQFF.

The CDR3 DNA is TGTGCCAGCAGTTACTCGGGGGGCCCCTACCTTGACGAGCAGTACTTC. Translated: CASSYSGGPYLDEQYF. The chain recombines TRBV6-5 with TRBJ2-7, with D perhaps being TRBD1 or TRBD2 (6 bases each). This CDR3 has 16 amino acids. Per the germline V gene, CDR1 is MNHEY and CDR2 is SVGAGI. Trimming left V 0 bases short and J 5 bases short, with 17 bases between.